What follows are 5 T cell receptor beta chains derived from one specimen sequenced in a study of blood T cell repertoires in COVID-19. Sequencing used immunoSEQ multiplex PCR; TCRdb keeps in-frame clones, though not all of them. The sample gives roughly 70,000 clones, roughly 71% of which show up once; under 15% is in the top ten. Sequenced sample: peripheral blood. Receptors were obtained from a man in his sixties with COVID-19, enrolled during active disease.

The chain combines TRBV10-3 with TRBJ2-3; 8 bases line up with TRBD2. The CDR3 is 13 amino acids. After removal of 8 bases from V and 5 bases from J, the junction contained 6 bases not matched to a gene. Germline V gives CDR1 ENHRY, CDR2 SYGVKD. The CDR3 spells CAIAAGAQDTQYF. The CDR3 nucleotides are TGTGCCATCGCAGCGGGAGCACAAGATACGCAGTATTTT.

V gene TRBV7-9 combines with J gene TRBJ1-6, with TRBD1 matching over 7 bases. J was trimmed by 8 bases and V by 5 bases; bases with no gene match: 6. Looked up from germline, CDR1 is SEHNR and CDR2 is FQNEAQ (reference sequence). The CDR3 extends over 14 amino acids. The CDR3 sequence: CASSTGTAYSPLHF. The CDR3 nucleotides are TGTGCCAGCAGCACCGGGACAGCATATTCACCCCTCCACTTT.

This clone is a singleton in its sample. The J gene is TRBJ2-7, the V gene TRBV11-2; the D is unclear. Germline CDR1 and CDR2: SGHAT and FQNNGV. Between the trimmed V and J ends, which lost 1 base and 0 bases, there was a span of 13 bases. The length of the CDR3 is 16 residues. CDR3 loop: CASSLVASLSSYEQYF. DNA of the CDR3: TGTGCCAGCAGCTTAGTTGCGTCTTTAAGCTCCTACGAGCAGTACTTC.

The chain recombines TRBV30 with TRBJ2-7, with D unclear. CDR3 length: 11 residues. Germline CDR1 is GTSNPN and CDR2 is SVGIG (reference sequence). V dropped 2 bases and J dropped 3 bases, with 5 bases sitting between them. The chain's CDR3 is CAWSPNYEQYF. As DNA, the CDR3 is TGTGCCTGGAGTCCCAACTACGAGCAGTACTTC.

The V and J genes are TRBV29-1 and TRBJ1-2, with D possibly matching TRBD1 (5 bases). CDR3 length: 13 amino acids. Trimming left V 6 bases short and J 8 bases short, with 19 bases between. Germline CDR1 and CDR2: SQVTM and ANQGSEA. In nucleotides, the CDR3 is TGCAGCGTGGGGGGGGACCTCGGAAGGGGCTACACCTTC. Translation: CSVGGDLGRGYTF.